The 28 T cell receptor beta chains presented below share a single source sample, sequenced in a study of T cell responses to AZD1222 COVID-19 vaccine. The method was immunoSEQ multiplex PCR; TCRdb's version includes in-frame clones alone and lacks a portion of them. The table includes more than 100,000 clones, 85% to 90% detected once. This sample comprised peripheral blood, obtained on day 0 of AZD1222 vaccination. Source of these receptors: an adult in good health.

This clone appeared a single time. This rearrangement joins TRBV5-6 to TRBJ2-3; tentatively, D is TRBD1 (6 bases). V was shortened by 3 bases and J by 0 bases, with 11 bases between the two germline ends. CDR3 size: 15 residues. The germline CDR1 and CDR2 sequences are SGHDT and YYEEEE. The CDR3 protein is CASSSRTASTDTQYF. The CDR3 DNA sequence: TGTGCCAGCAGCTCCCGGACAGCTAGCACAGATACGCAGTATTTT.

The chain links TRBV10-1 to TRBJ2-1; D is unclear. The CDR3 is 15 residues long. Germline-derived CDR1 and CDR2 are WNHNN and SYGVQD (reference sequence). Between the trimmed V and J ends, which lost 0 bases and 5 bases, there was a span of 11 bases. This CDR3 reads CASSESILGNNEQFF. The CDR3 DNA reads as TGCGCCAGCAGTGAGTCGATACTGGGAAACAATGAGCAGTTCTTC.

The rearrangement joins TRBV7-2 to TRBJ2-4, with D unclear. The CDR3 spans 14 residues. The germline gives CDR1 SGHTA, CDR2 FQGNSA. V dropped 7 bases and J dropped 1 base, with 11 bases sitting between them. The CDR3 nucleotides are TGTGCCAGCACCCCAGCCAGGGCCAAAAACATTCAGTACTTC. Translated, it gives CASTPARAKNIQYF.

This chain connects TRBV2 to TRBJ1-5, with D possibly TRBD1 on 6 matching bases. The CDR3 totals 13 residues. V lost 5 bases, J lost 7 bases, and 12 bases lay in between. Germline loops: CDR1 SNHLY, CDR2 FYNNEI. For the CDR3, the DNA is TGTGCCAGCAGTCCCCCCGACAGGCAGCCCCAGCATTTT. Protein: CASSPPDRQPQHF.

The CDR3 DNA follows: TGTGCCATCAGTGGGCGGGAAGAGACCCAGTACTTC. The encoded protein is CAISGREETQYF. The V call is TRBV10-3, the J call TRBJ2-5; D possibly corresponds to TRBD2 (5 bases). Germline V gene sequence: CDR1 ENHRY, CDR2 SYGVKD. This CDR3 region has 12 residues. V gave up 4 bases and J gave up 3 bases, with 6 bases separating them.

V is TRBV18 and J is TRBJ1-1, with TRBD1 identical over 8 bases. V was pared by 5 bases and J by 4 bases, with 9 bases of the junction left unmatched. The CDR3 totals 15 residues. CDR1 and CDR2 from the germline V gene are KGHSH and LQKENI. The CDR3 DNA reads as TGTGCCAGCTCAACCCTTCAGGGGGCCGGCACTGAAGCTTTCTTT. Its protein product is CASSTLQGAGTEAFF.

This chain joins TRBV30 and TRBJ1-3, with D possibly being TRBD1 (5 bases). The V end was cut by 3 bases, the J end by 0 bases, with 12 bases between. Germline V CDR1 and CDR2: GTSNPN, SVGIG (reference sequence). The CDR3 covers 15 residues. The CDR3 here is CAWSTGGNSGNTIYF. The CDR3 DNA reads as TGTGCCTGGAGCACTGGGGGAAACTCTGGAAACACCATATATTTT. Full variable domain (remainder filled in from reference TRBV30 and TRBJ1-3): SQTIHQWPATLVQPVGSPLSLECTVEGTSNPNLYWYRQAAGRGLQLLFYSVGIGQISSEVPQNLSASRPQDRQFILSSKKLLLSDSGFYLCAWSTGGNSGNTIYFGEGSWLTVV.

CDR3: CASSLGGLGAAFF. CDR3 DNA sequence: TGTGCCAGCTCCCTCGGCGGCCTGGGGGCGGCTTTCTTT. This chain uses TRBV6-5 with TRBJ1-1; weak D call: TRBD1 (6 bases). Trimming took 8 bases from V and 11 from J, leaving 21 bases between them. Germline CDR1 is MNHEY and CDR2 is SVGAGI. The CDR3 has 13 amino acids.

The chain employs TRBV6-1 and TRBJ1-5; 8 bases align to TRBD1. This CDR3 has 13 amino acids. V shed 3 bases and J 8 bases; nucleotides not matched to a gene: 3. The germline gives CDR1 MNHNS, CDR2 SASEGT. CDR3 amino acids: CASSDGQGKPQHF. CDR3 nucleotides: TGTGCCAGCAGTGACGGACAGGGAAAGCCCCAGCATTTT.

V is TRBV15 and J is TRBJ1-4, with 8 bases identical to TRBD1. CDR3 length: 16 residues. Per the germline V gene, CDR1 is LNHNV and CDR2 is YYDKDF (reference sequence). The J segment lost 3 bases and the V segment lost 1 base, leaving 4 bases of the junction unmatched. CDR3 sequence: CATSRGRQGPNEKLFF. The CDR3 nucleotides read TGTGCCACCAGCAGAGGAAGACAGGGGCCTAATGAAAAACTGTTTTTT. Full variable domain (rest looked up from reference TRBV15 and TRBJ1-4): DAMVIQNPRYQVTQFGKPVTLSCSQTLNHNVMYWYQQKSSQAPKLLFHYYDKDFNNEADTPDNFQSRRPNTSFCFLDIRSPGLGDTAMYLCATSRGRQGPNEKLFFGSGTQLSVL.

The V and J genes are TRBV30 and TRBJ2-4; 12 bases are shared with TRBD2. CDR1 is GTSNPN, CDR2 SVGIG, per germline (reference sequence). The CDR3 covers 15 residues. V lost 1 base to trimming and J lost 6 bases; unmatched junction nucleotides: 4. The CDR3 coding sequence is TGTGCCTGGAGTGGTGGGACTAGCGGGCCAAACATTCAGTACTTC. It translates to CAWSGGTSGPNIQYF.

The chain is built from TRBV5-4 and TRBJ2-2, with a possible D match to TRBD1 (6 bases). CDR1 SGHNT and CDR2 YYREEE come from the germline V gene (reference sequence). V shed 4 bases and J shed 3 bases, with 13 bases lying between them. The CDR3 totals 15 residues. In nucleotides, the CDR3 is TGTGCCAGCAGCAATCCGGGACAATACACCGGGGAGCTGTTTTTT. It translates to CASSNPGQYTGELFF.

This chain links TRBV7-9 with TRBJ2-5, with TRBD1 matching over 8 bases. CDR1 and CDR2 from the germline V gene are SEHNR and FQNEAQ (reference sequence). The CDR3 is made up of 17 amino acids. Germline trimming cut 5 bases from V and 4 bases from J; bases unmatched to any gene: 15. The CDR3 spells CASSGGQGPGQPETQYF. In nucleotides, the CDR3 is TGTGCCAGCAGCGGTGGACAGGGTCCTGGGCAGCCAGAGACCCAGTACTTC.

This chain uses TRBV18 with TRBJ1-1; 9 nucleotides align to TRBD1. After removal of 8 bases from V and 0 bases from J, the junction contained 4 bases not matched to a gene. Per the germline V gene, CDR1 is KGHSH and CDR2 is LQKENI. The CDR3 has 14 amino acids. CDR3 in DNA: TGTGCCAGCGGGGACAGGGCCGTGAACACTGAAGCTTTCTTT. Its protein is CASGDRAVNTEAFF.

The J gene is TRBJ2-7, the V gene TRBV10-3, with D perhaps TRBD2 (6 bases). The V and J ends lost 7 bases and 6 bases respectively, with 13 bases between them. The length of the CDR3 is 12 residues. Germline loops: CDR1 ENHRY, CDR2 SYGVKD. The CDR3 loop is CAITGDNREQYF. The CDR3 DNA is TGTGCCATCACGGGGGATAACCGCGAGCAGTACTTC.

The gene calls are TRBV3-1 (or the pseudogene TRBV3-2) and TRBJ1-6; D not certain. V shed 0 bases and J shed 0 bases, with 9 bases lying between them. The germline V gene has CDR1 LGHDT and CDR2 YNNKEL (reference sequence). The CDR3 has 17 residues. CDR3 in amino acids: CASSQDFSSSYNSPLHF. The CDR3, as DNA: TGTGCCAGCAGCCAAGATTTCTCGAGCTCCTATAATTCACCCCTCCACTTT.

For the CDR3, the DNA is TGCGCCAGCAGCCAAGTAGTAACTAGCGGGGGGCAAACCTACGAGCAGTACTTC. Amino acids: CASSQVVTSGGQTYEQYF. This chain connects TRBV4-1 to TRBJ2-7; 12 positions match TRBD2. Germline lookup yields CDR1 MGHRA and CDR2 YSYEKL. V gave up 1 base and J gave up 2 bases; unmatched junction bases: 9. The CDR3 spans 18 residues.

Only a few counts were recorded for this clone. The rearrangement links TRBV5-4 to TRBJ1-2; D unresolved. V was shortened by 3 bases and J by 2 bases, with 14 bases between the two germline ends. Per germline, CDR1 SGHNT and CDR2 YYREEE (reference sequence). The CDR3 extends over 15 amino acids. The CDR3 DNA follows: TGTGCCAGCAGCTCCTGGCAGGTGACCAACTATGGCTACACCTTC. It encodes CASSSWQVTNYGYTF.

The V and J genes are TRBV6-2 or TRBV6-3 and TRBJ2-3; 9 nucleotides align to TRBD1. This CDR3 has 16 residues. CDR1 is MNHEY, CDR2 SVGEGT, per germline. The V and J ends lost 0 bases and 4 bases, in that order; junction bases with no gene match: 5. CDR3 residues: CASSYSPGQGPDTQYF. CDR3 nucleotides: TGTGCCAGCAGTTACTCACCGGGACAGGGCCCAGATACGCAGTATTTT.

The chain has TRBV27 and TRBJ1-5; D remains unclear. Trimming took 0 bases from V and 4 from J, leaving 10 bases between them. CDR3 length: 15 residues. Germline assignment: CDR1 MNHEY and CDR2 SMNVEV (reference sequence). CDR3 sequence: CASSLSITKNQPQHF. In DNA, the CDR3 is TGTGCCAGCAGTTTATCGATTACGAAGAATCAGCCCCAGCATTTT.

The rearrangement joins TRBV7-9 to TRBJ1-2; D gene unclear. V lost 8 bases to trimming and J lost 8 bases, with 15 bases between them. The V gene's germline CDR1 is SEHNR and CDR2 FQNEAQ (reference sequence). CDR3 length: 12 residues. CDR3 amino acids: CASGGGSRGYTF. CDR3 DNA: TGTGCCAGCGGAGGAGGGTCTCGAGGCTACACCTTC.

The V call is TRBV5-1, the J call TRBJ2-2; TRBD1 matches 10 bases. The length of the CDR3 is 14 residues. Germline loops: CDR1 SGHRS, CDR2 YFSETQ. With V trimmed by 4 bases and J by 7 bases, 4 bases remained unmatched. DNA of the CDR3: TGCGCCAGCAGCCAGACAGGGGGCGTCGGGGAGCTGTTTTTT. Protein sequence: CASSQTGGVGELFF.

The V gene is TRBV4-2, the J gene TRBJ2-2; 8 positions agree with TRBD2. The CDR3 is 14 residues long. Looked up from germline, CDR1 is LGHNA and CDR2 is YNFKEQ. With V trimmed by 3 bases and J by 7 bases, 4 bases remained unmatched. CDR3 sequence reads: CASSHTSGGGELFF. The CDR3 DNA reads as TGTGCCAGCAGCCACACCAGCGGGGGCGGGGAGCTGTTTTTT.

This clone was found a few times. The J gene is TRBJ2-2, the V gene TRBV18; the D is unclear. CDR1 is KGHSH and CDR2 is LQKENI in the germline V gene. The CDR3 covers 14 residues. V lost 0 bases, J lost 1 base, and 3 bases lay in between. The CDR3 coding sequence is TGTGCCAGCTCACCACCGGAGAACACCGGGGAGCTGTTTTTT. This sequence encodes CASSPPENTGELFF.

V gene TRBV2 combines with J gene TRBJ2-5, with 9 bases aligning to TRBD2. The junction had 1 base not matched to a gene; V was cut back by 6 bases and J by 5 bases. Germline-derived CDR1 and CDR2 are SNHLY and FYNNEI. The CDR3 is 12 residues long. The CDR3 spells CASRSGGETQYF. The CDR3 DNA sequence: TGTGCCAGCAGGAGCGGGGGGGAGACCCAGTACTTC.

V is TRBV21-1 and J is TRBJ1-6. TRBV21-1 is termed a pseudogene. CDR3 size: 12 residues. The CDR3 DNA reads as TGTGCCAGCAGCAAAGGAGGGCCACCCCTCCACTTT. Translation: CASSKGGPPLHF.

Only one count was recorded for this clone. The V and J genes are TRBV4-1 and TRBJ2-2; TRBD1 agrees at 7 bases. This CDR3 has 17 amino acids. Germline-derived CDR1 and CDR2 are MGHRA and YSYEKL. Unmatched junction bases numbered 7, after V lost 3 bases and J lost 0 bases. The CDR3 sequence: CASSQNTGVTNTGELFF. Written as DNA, the CDR3 is TGCGCCAGCAGCCAGAATACAGGGGTAACGAACACCGGGGAGCTGTTTTTT.

The chain joins TRBV6-5 to TRBJ2-2; 11 bases fit TRBD1. This CDR3 has 15 amino acids. J lost 4 bases, V lost 5 bases, and 3 bases had no gene match. Per the germline V gene, CDR1 is MNHEY and CDR2 is SVGAGI. As DNA, the CDR3 is TGTGCCAGCAGTCGGACAGGGGGCCTCACCGGGGAGCTGTTTTTT. The encoded protein is CASSRTGGLTGELFF.